The 5 T cell receptor beta chains below were found in one sample sequenced in a study of tumor-infiltrating lymphocytes in primary liver carcinoma. Starting from approximately 500 ng of total RNA, TCR beta cDNA was produced with a primer in the constant region. Each TCR beta library was derived from three nested multiplex PCR rounds that employed slightly modified ARM-PCR. Each of the first two PCR rounds ran approximately 10 cycles with TRBV1-TRBV30 forward and C-beta reverse primers. TCRdb called the multiplex PCR reads again in MiXCR, with one record for every CDR3 protein. This table has 75,000 to 80,000 distinct CDR3 sequences, approximately 62% appearing once. The source material, 20-30 mg of unsorted bulk tissue, was used to co-extract RNA and DNA. The sequenced sample was tumor-adjacent normal liver tissue. The receptors stem from a man aged 35 to 55 with primary liver carcinoma and hepatitis B virus infection.

This clonotype has more than one count but fewer than ten. Germline and junction disagree at one end, which may indicate a read error. The chain combines TRBV29-1 with TRBJ2-1; 7 bases fit TRBD2. CDR3 length: 15 amino acids. CDR1 and CDR2 (germline): SQVTM, ANQGSEA. As DNA, the CDR3 is TGCAGCGTTGATGTGAGTTGGGGGGGATACAATGACCAGTTCTTC. This translates into CSVDVSWGGYNDQFF.

On this clonotype itself: The missing conserved phenylalanine or tryptophan at the end of this CDR3 makes a read error likely. The DNA is left out, because the CDR3 cannot be placed on it with certainty; the CDR3 is given as TCRdb lists it. This rearrangement joins TRBV11-2 to TRBJ2-3; the table's D call of TRBD2 was not tested on the DNA. CDR1 and CDR2 from the germline V gene are SGHAT and FQNNGV. Inclusive of both ends, the CDR3 amounts to 15 amino acids. CDR3 sequence: CASSIAANGKLTQCS.

Concerning this clonotype: Being one base from a much bigger clone, this may be a read error. J is TRBJ1-1 and V is TRBV28; 9 bases match TRBD1. CDR3 length: 15 amino acids. From germline, CDR1 is MDHEN and CDR2 SYDVKM. The CDR3 nucleotides read TGTGCCACCAGTTTCCCGGGACAGGGACGATATGAAGCTTTCTTT. Residues: CATSFPGQGRYEAFF. Together with reference TRBV28 and TRBJ1-1, the CDR3 gives the full variable domain: DVKVTQSSRYLVKRTGEKVFLECVQDMDHENMFWYRQDPGLGLRLIYFSYDVKMKEKGDIPEGYSVSREKKERFSLILESASTNQTSMYLCATSFPGQGRYEAFFGQGTRLTVV.

A note on this clonotype: The junction shows a germline mismatch at one end, possibly a read error. The rearrangement links TRBV5-6 to TRBJ2-2, with 8 nucleotides matching TRBD2. This CDR3 is 16 amino acids long. Germline CDR1 reads SGHDT; CDR2 reads YYEEEE. CDR3 nucleotides: TGTGCCAGCAGCTTTAAACTAGCGGTTGGCACCTGGGAACTGTTTTTT. It translates to CASSFKLAVGTWELFF. The whole variable domain, filled in from reference TRBV5-6 and TRBJ2-2, reads DAGVTQSPTHLIKTRGQQVTLRCSPKSGHDTVSWYQQALGQGPQFIFQYYEEEERQRGNFPDRFSGHQFPNYSSELNVNALLLGDSALYLCASSFKLAVGTWELFFGEGSRLTVL.

Remarks on this clonotype: This may come from a read error, since a much larger clone is one base off. Given the absence of the conserved phenylalanine or tryptophan at the CDR3 end, a read error is likely. The DNA is omitted, as the CDR3 cannot be located on it reliably, and the CDR3 follows TCRdb's listing. The chain links TRBV7-9 to TRBJ2-1; the DNA was not used to check the table's D call, TRBD1. The CDR3 numbers 11 amino acids, ends counted. The germline CDR1 and CDR2 sequences are SEHNR and FQNEAQ (reference sequence). CDR3 residues: CASRTGSTSFL.